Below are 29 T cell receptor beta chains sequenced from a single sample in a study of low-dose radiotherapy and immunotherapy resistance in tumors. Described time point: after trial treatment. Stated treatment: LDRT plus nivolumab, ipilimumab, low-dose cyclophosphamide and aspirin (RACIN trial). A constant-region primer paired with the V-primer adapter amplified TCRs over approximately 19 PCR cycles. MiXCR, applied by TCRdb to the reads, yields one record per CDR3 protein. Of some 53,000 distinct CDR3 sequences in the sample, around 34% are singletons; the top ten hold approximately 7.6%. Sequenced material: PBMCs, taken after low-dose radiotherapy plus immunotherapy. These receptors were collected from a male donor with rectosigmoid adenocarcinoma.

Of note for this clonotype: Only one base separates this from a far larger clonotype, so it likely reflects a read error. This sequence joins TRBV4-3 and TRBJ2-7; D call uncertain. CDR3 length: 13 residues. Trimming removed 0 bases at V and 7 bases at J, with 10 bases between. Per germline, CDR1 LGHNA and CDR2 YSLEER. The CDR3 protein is CASSQDGYNEQYF. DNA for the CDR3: TGCGCCAGCAGCCAAGATGGGTACAATGAGCAGTACTTC.

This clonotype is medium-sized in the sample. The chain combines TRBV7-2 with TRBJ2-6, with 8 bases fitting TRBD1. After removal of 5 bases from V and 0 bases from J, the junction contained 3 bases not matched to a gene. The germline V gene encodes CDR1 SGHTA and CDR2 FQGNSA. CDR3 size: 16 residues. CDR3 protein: CASSRGQGSGANVLTF. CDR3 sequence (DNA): TGTGCCAGCAGCCGCGGACAGGGCTCTGGGGCCAACGTCCTGACTTTC.

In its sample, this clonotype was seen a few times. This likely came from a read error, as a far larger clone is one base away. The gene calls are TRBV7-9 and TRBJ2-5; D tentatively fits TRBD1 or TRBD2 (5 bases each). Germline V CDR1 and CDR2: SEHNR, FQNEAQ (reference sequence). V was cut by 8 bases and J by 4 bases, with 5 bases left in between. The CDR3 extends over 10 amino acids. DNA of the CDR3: TGTGCCAGCGGGGGAGAGACCCAGTACTTC. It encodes CASGGETQYF.

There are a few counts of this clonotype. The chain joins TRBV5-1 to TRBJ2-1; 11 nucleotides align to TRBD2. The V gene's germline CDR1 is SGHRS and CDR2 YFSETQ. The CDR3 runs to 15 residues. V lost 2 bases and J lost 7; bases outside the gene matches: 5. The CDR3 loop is CASSFRLAGNNEQFF. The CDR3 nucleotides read TGCGCCAGCAGCTTTAGACTAGCGGGAAATAATGAGCAGTTCTTC.

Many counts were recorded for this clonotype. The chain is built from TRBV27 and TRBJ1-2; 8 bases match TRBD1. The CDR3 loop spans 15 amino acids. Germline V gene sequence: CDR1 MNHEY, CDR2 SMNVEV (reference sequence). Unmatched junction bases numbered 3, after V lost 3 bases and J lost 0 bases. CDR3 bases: TGTGCCAGCAGTTTGACAGGGGTGTCTAACTATGGCTACACCTTC. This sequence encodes CASSLTGVSNYGYTF.

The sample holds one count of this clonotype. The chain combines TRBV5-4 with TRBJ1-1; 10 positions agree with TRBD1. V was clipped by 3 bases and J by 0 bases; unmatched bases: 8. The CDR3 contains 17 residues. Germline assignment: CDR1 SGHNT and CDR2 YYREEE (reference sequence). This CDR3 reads CASSSTGGSALNTEAFF. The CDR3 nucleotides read TGTGCCAGCAGCTCGACAGGGGGCAGTGCTTTGAACACTGAAGCTTTCTTT.

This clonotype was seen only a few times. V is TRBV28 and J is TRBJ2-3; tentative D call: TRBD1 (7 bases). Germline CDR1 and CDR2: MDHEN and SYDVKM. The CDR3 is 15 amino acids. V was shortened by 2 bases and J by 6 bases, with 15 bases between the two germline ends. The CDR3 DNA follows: TGTGCCAGCAGTTTAGGCGGAGGGGGCATGGATACGCAGTATTTT. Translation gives CASSLGGGGMDTQYF.

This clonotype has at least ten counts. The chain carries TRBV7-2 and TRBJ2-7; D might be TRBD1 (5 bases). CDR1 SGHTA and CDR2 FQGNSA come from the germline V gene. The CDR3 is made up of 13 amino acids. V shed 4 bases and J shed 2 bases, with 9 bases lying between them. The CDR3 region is CASSSTATYEQYF. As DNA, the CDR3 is TGTGCCAGCAGCTCGACAGCGACCTACGAGCAGTACTTC.

The CDR3 DNA sequence: TGTGCCAGCAGCCAAGAGCCGGGAATGAACACTGAAGCTTTCTTT. Translating gives CASSQEPGMNTEAFF. The V gene is TRBV4-2, the J gene TRBJ1-1; D is undetermined. This CDR3 region has 15 residues. The germline CDR1 and CDR2 sequences are LGHNA and YNFKEQ. V lost 0 bases, J lost 0 bases, and 8 bases lay in between.

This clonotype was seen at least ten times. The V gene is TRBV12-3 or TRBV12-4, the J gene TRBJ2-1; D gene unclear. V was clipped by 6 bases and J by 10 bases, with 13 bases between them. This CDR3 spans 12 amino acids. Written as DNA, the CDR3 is TGTGCCAGCAGATCGGCCGCGCTGGAGCAGTTCTTC. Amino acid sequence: CASRSAALEQFF.

The CDR3 reads CASSLSEREYNEQFF. CDR3 nucleotide sequence: TGTGCCAGCAGCTTATCGGAGCGGGAGTACAATGAGCAGTTCTTC. This chain joins TRBV7-3 and TRBJ2-1; 8 nucleotides agree with TRBD2. The V gene's germline CDR1 is SGHTA and CDR2 FQGTGA. Losses at the gene ends were 2 bases for V and 4 bases for J; bases not matched to a gene: 4. This CDR3 region has 15 residues.

The CDR3 DNA is TGTGCCATCAGTGTTGTGCCGCTTGAGCAGTTCTTC. This sequence encodes CAISVVPLEQFF. This sequence joins TRBV10-3 and TRBJ2-1; D call uncertain. Trimming cost V 4 bases and J 9 bases, with 10 bases left between them. CDR1 and CDR2 (germline): ENHRY, SYGVKD. The CDR3 covers 12 residues.

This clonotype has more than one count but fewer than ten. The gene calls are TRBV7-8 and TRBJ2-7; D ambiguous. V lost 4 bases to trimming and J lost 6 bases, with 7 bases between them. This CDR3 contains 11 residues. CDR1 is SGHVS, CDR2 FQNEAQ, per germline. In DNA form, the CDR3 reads TGTGCCAGCAGCTCCGCCCGCGAGCAGTACTTC. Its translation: CASSSAREQYF.

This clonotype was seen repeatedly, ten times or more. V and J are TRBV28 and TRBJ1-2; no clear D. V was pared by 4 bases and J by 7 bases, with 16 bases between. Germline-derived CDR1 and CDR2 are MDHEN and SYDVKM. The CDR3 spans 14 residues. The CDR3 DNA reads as TGTGCCAGCAGTTCTAACCAACAAGGACGTGGCTACACCTTC. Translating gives CASSSNQQGRGYTF.

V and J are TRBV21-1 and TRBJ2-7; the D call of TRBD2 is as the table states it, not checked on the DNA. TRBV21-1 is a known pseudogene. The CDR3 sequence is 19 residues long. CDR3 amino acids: CASNPWRERSRSSSYEQYF. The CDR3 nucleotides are TGTGCCAGCAACCCTTGGCGGGAGAGATCCCGTAGTAGCTCCTACGAGCAGTACTTC.

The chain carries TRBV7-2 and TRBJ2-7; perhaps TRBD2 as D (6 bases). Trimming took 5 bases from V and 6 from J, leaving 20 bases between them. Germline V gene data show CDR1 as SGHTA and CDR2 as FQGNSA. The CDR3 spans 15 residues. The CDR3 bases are TGTGCCAGCAGCCTTGGACTATCCGTGCGGCCCGAGCAGTACTTC. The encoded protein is CASSLGLSVRPEQYF.

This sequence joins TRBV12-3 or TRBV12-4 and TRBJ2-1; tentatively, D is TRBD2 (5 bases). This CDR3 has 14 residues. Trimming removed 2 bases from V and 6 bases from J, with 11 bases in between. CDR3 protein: CASSLMAGPNEQFF. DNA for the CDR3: TGTGCCAGCAGTTTAATGGCGGGCCCCAATGAGCAGTTCTTC.

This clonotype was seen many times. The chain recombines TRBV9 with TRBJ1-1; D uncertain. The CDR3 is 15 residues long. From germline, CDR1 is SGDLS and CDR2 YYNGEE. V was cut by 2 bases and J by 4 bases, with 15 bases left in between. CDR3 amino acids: CASSVDGRPGTEAFF. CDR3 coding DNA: TGTGCCAGCAGCGTTGATGGACGCCCGGGCACTGAAGCTTTCTTT. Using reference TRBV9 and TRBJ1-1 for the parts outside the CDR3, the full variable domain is DSGVTQTPKHLITATGQRVTLRCSPRSGDLSVYWYQQSLDQGLQFLIQYYNGEERAKGNILERFSAQQFPDLHSELNLSSLELGDSALYFCASSVDGRPGTEAFFGQGTRLTVV.

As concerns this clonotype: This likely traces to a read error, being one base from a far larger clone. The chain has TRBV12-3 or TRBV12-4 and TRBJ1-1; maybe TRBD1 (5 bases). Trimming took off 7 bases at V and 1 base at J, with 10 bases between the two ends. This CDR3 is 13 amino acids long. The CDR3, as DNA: TGTGCCAGCACCTCAGGGTCGAACACTGAAGCTTTCTTT. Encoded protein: CASTSGSNTEAFF.

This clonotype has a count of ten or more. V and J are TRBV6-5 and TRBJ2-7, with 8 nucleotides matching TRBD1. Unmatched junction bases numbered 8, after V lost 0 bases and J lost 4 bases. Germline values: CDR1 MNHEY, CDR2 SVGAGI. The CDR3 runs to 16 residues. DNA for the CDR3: TGTGCCAGCAGTTACTCGAATCCAGGACAGGGTTACGAGCAGTACTTC. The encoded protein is CASSYSNPGQGYEQYF.

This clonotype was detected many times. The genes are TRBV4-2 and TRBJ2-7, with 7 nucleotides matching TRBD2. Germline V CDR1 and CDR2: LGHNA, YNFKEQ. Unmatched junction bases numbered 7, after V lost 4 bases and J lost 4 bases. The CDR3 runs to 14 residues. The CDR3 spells CASSLGLEYYEQYF. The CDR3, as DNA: TGTGCCAGCAGCCTCGGACTAGAATATTACGAGCAGTACTTC.

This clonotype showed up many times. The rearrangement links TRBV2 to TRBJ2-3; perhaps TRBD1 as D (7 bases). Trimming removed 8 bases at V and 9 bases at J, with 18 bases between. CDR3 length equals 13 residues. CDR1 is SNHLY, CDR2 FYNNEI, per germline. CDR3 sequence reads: CASGGQGEETQYF. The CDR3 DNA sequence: TGTGCCAGCGGGGGGCAGGGGGAAGAAACGCAGTATTTT.

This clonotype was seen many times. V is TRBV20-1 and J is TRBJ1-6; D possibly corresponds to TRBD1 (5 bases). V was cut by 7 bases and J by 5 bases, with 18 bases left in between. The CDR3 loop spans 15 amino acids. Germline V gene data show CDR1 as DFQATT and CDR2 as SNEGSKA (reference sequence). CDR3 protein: CSVRHFGTDNSPLHF. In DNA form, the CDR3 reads TGCAGTGTTCGACACTTCGGGACCGATAATTCACCCCTCCACTTT.

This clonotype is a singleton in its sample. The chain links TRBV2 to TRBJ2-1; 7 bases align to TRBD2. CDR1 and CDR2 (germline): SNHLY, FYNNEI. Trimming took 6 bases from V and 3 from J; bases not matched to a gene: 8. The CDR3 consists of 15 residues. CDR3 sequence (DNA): TGTGCCAGCAGAGAGCGGGGTAGCTACTACAATGAGCAGTTCTTC. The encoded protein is CASRERGSYYNEQFF.

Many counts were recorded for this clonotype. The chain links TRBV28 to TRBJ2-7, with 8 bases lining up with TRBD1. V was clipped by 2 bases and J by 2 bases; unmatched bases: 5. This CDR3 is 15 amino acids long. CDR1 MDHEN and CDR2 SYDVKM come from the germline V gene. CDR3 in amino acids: CASSLLGQETYEQYF. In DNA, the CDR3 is TGTGCCAGCAGTTTACTGGGACAGGAGACCTACGAGCAGTACTTC.

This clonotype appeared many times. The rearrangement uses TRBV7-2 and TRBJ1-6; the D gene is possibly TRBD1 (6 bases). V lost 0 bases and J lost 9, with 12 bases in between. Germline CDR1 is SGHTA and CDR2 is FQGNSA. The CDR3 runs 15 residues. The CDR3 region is CASSLALGGLSPLHF. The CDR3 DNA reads TGTGCCAGCAGCTTAGCTCTCGGGGGGCTTTCACCCCTCCACTTT.

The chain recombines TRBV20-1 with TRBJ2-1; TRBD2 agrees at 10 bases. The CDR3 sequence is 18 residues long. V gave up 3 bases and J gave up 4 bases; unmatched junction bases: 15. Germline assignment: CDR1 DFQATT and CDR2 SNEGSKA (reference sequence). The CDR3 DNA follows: TGCAGTGCTAGTTTACTAGCGGGATCCGGTCATCATTACAATGAGCAGTTCTTC. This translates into CSASLLAGSGHHYNEQFF.

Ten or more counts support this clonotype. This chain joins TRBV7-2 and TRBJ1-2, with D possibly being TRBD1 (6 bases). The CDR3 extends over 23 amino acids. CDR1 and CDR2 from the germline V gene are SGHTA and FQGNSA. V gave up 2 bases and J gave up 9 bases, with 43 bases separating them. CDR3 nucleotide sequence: TGTGCCAGCAGCTTACCTATCTCCCCCAATGAAAAAACCATTGTATTGGACAGAGGGAGCTACACCTTC. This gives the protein CASSLPISPNEKTIVLDRGSYTF.

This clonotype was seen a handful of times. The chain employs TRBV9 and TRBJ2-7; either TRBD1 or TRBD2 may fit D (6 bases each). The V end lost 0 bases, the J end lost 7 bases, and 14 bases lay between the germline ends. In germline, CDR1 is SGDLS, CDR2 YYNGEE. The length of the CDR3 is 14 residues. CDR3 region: CASSVDPGAGEQYF. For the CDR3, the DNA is TGTGCCAGCAGCGTAGATCCGGGGGCGGGTGAGCAGTACTTC.